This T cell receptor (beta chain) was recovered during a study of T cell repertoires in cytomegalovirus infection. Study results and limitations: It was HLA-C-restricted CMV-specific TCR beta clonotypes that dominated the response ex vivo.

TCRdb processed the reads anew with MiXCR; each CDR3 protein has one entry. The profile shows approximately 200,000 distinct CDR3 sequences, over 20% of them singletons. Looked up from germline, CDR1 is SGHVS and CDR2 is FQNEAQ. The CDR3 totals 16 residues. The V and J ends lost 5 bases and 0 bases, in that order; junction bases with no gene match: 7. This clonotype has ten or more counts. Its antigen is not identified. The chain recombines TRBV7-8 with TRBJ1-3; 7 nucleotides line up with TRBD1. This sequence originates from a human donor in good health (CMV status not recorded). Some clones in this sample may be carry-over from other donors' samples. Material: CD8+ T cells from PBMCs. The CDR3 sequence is CASSPGQESSGNTIYF. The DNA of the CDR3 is TGTGCCAGCAGCCCTGGACAGGAAAGCTCTGGAAACACCATATATTTT.